The next 20 T cell receptor beta chains were all read from a single sample in a study of T cell responses to AZD1222 COVID-19 vaccine. Sequenced by immunoSEQ multiplex PCR; TCRdb stores in-frame clones only, minus some. The sample contains approximately 190,000 clones, about 94% of which appear only once. This specimen consisted of peripheral blood, obtained on day 0 of AZD1222 vaccination. The receptors here all came from an adult in good health.

The chain employs TRBV19 and TRBJ2-3; D tentatively fits TRBD1 or TRBD2 (5 bases each). CDR1 and CDR2 from the germline V gene are LNHDA and SQIVND (reference sequence). The CDR3 sequence is 13 residues long. V gave up 7 bases and J gave up 3 bases, with 11 bases separating them. This CDR3 is CASTGWGTDTQYF. The CDR3 region has the DNA TGTGCCAGTACAGGCTGGGGGACAGATACGCAGTATTTT.

This chain links TRBV6-5 with TRBJ2-7, with 10 bases fitting TRBD2. The CDR3 totals 14 residues. CDR1 is MNHEY and CDR2 is SVGAGI in the germline V gene. J gave up 4 bases and V 6 bases, and 6 bases lay outside the gene matches. The chain's CDR3 is CASRTAGLAYEQYF. The CDR3, as DNA: TGTGCCAGCAGAACCGCGGGACTAGCGTACGAGCAGTACTTC.

The V gene is TRBV18, the J gene TRBJ2-3, with D possibly being TRBD1 or TRBD2 (5 bases each). This CDR3 region has 15 residues. V was shortened by 4 bases and J by 0 bases, with 11 bases between the two germline ends. From germline, CDR1 is KGHSH and CDR2 LQKENI. The CDR3 reads CASSRDGLSTDTQYF. The CDR3 nucleotides are TGTGCCAGCTCACGGGACGGACTTAGCACAGATACGCAGTATTTT.

This chain joins TRBV28 and TRBJ1-3; 12 nucleotides align to TRBD1. The CDR3 length is 19 residues. Germline loops: CDR1 MDHEN, CDR2 SYDVKM. The J segment lost 1 base and the V segment lost 2 bases, leaving 9 bases of the junction unmatched. CDR3 nucleotides: TGTGCCAGCAGTTTAAGGGACAGGGGGCCCGTGGGATCTGGAAACACCATATATTTT. It encodes CASSLRDRGPVGSGNTIYF.

The V and J genes are TRBV30 and TRBJ1-2; maybe TRBD1 (6 bases). Germline-derived CDR1 and CDR2 are GTSNPN and SVGIG (reference sequence). The CDR3 totals 16 residues. V lost 2 bases and J 0 bases, leaving 16 bases between the germline ends. The CDR3 coding sequence is TGTGCCTGGAGTAGGGGGGATGGGGTCTCTAACTATGGCTACACCTTC. Its protein product is CAWSRGDGVSNYGYTF.

The genes are TRBV14 and TRBJ2-1; 10 bases map to TRBD1. Germline V gene data show CDR1 as SGHDN and CDR2 as FVKESK. This CDR3 comprises 19 residues. V lost 1 base, J lost 3 bases, and 12 bases stayed unmatched. CDR3 in amino acids: CASSQGPESTGGFYNEQFF. The CDR3 region has the DNA TGTGCCAGCAGCCAAGGCCCCGAATCGACAGGGGGCTTCTACAATGAGCAGTTCTTC.

J is TRBJ1-5 and V is TRBV5-1; 9 bases are a match to TRBD1. Germline CDR1 and CDR2: SGHRS and YFSETQ. The trim removed 1 base at V and 1 base at J, leaving 6 bases unmatched. This CDR3 is 17 amino acids long. For the CDR3, the DNA is TGCGCCAGCAGCTTGTCGAGACAGGGGGAAAGCAATCAGCCCCAGCATTTT. This gives the protein CASSLSRQGESNQPQHF.

The chain has TRBV7-6 and TRBJ1-3; no reliable D call. Germline loops: CDR1 SGHVS, CDR2 FNYEAQ. Trimming took 2 bases from V and 0 from J, leaving 8 bases between them. The CDR3 runs 15 residues. CDR3 nucleotides: TGTGCCAGCAGCTTACAGGCTAGCTCTGGAAACACCATATATTTT. Its translation is CASSLQASSGNTIYF.

The chain joins TRBV24-1 to TRBJ2-3; D is possibly TRBD1 (6 bases). The germline CDR1 and CDR2 sequences are KGHDR and SFDVKD. The CDR3 is 14 residues long. With 5 bases removed from V and 4 bases from J, the gap between germline ends came to 12 bases. This CDR3 is CATSVTGRPDTQYF. The CDR3 DNA is TGTGCCACCAGTGTCACAGGGCGCCCAGATACGCAGTATTTT.

J is TRBJ2-1 and V is TRBV13; maybe TRBD2 (6 bases). From germline, CDR1 is PRHDT and CDR2 FYEKMQ (reference sequence). The CDR3 totals 15 residues. The V gene lost 0 bases and the J gene lost 0 bases, with 6 bases spanning the gap. CDR3 protein: CASSLGRGSYNEQFF. DNA of the CDR3: TGTGCCAGCAGCTTAGGGCGGGGCTCCTACAATGAGCAGTTCTTC. Filled out from reference TRBV13 and TRBJ2-1, the complete variable domain reads AAGVIQSPRHLIKEKRETATLKCYPIPRHDTVYWYQQGPGQDPQFLISFYEKMQSDKGSIPDRFSAQQFSDYHSELNMSSLELGDSALYFCASSLGRGSYNEQFFGPGTRLTVL.

The V and J genes are TRBV28 and TRBJ2-7; D is perhaps TRBD1 (5 bases). Trimming pared 6 bases from V and 4 bases from J, leaving 7 bases between. CDR1 and CDR2 (germline): MDHEN, SYDVKM. The CDR3 sequence is 11 residues long. For the CDR3, the DNA is TGTGCCAGCAGAGGGGTTTACGAGCAGTACTTC. It codes for CASRGVYEQYF.

This chain joins TRBV12-5 and TRBJ1-3; D not resolved. Per germline, CDR1 LGHNT and CDR2 FRNRAP. This CDR3 region has 11 residues. The germline V and J ends were trimmed by 3 bases and 3 bases, with 0 bases remaining between them. In DNA, the CDR3 is TGTGCTAGTGGTTTTGGAAACACCATATATTTT. Translated, it gives CASGFGNTIYF.

This chain links TRBV6-2 or TRBV6-3 with TRBJ2-7, with 12 bases identical to TRBD2. The CDR3 contains 16 residues. Germline CDR1 and CDR2: MNHEY and SVGEGT. The V and J ends lost 0 bases and 7 bases, in that order; junction bases with no gene match: 7. The CDR3 bases are TGTGCCAGCAGTTACTCGAAACTAGCGGGAGGAGGAGAGCAGTACTTC. Protein sequence: CASSYSKLAGGGEQYF.

The chain uses TRBV19 and TRBJ1-5, with TRBD1 identical over 8 bases. J lost 12 bases, V lost 1 base, and 8 bases had no gene match. This CDR3 comprises 14 residues. Germline V gene sequence: CDR1 LNHDA, CDR2 SQIVND (reference sequence). The CDR3 DNA follows: TGTGCCAGTAGTATAGGGACAGGGATTAGCCGCCAGCATTTT. Its translation is CASSIGTGISRQHF.

This chain uses TRBV7-2 with TRBJ2-1; D unresolved. The germline CDR1 and CDR2 sequences are SGHTA and FQGNSA. Trimming cost V 6 bases and J 8 bases, with 11 bases left between them. The CDR3 extends over 12 amino acids. The CDR3 DNA is TGTGCCAGCAGGGTCGCGGTTGATGAGCAGTTCTTC. Translating gives CASRVAVDEQFF. The full variable domain, its missing parts supplied by reference TRBV7-2 and TRBJ2-1, is GAGVSQSPSNKVTEKGKDVELRCDPISGHTALYWYRQSLGQGLEFLIYFQGNSAPDKSGLPSDRFSAERTGGSVSTLTIQRTQQEDSAVYLCASRVAVDEQFFGPGTRLTVL.

The chain joins TRBV12-2 to TRBJ2-7; the D call of TRBD2 is as the table states it, not checked on the DNA. TRBV12-2 corresponds to a pseudogene. This CDR3 is built from 17 residues. CDR3 protein: CASRLGGGHTSGNEQYF. The CDR3 DNA reads as TGTGCAAGTCGCTTAGGGGGGGGACACACTAGCGGGAACGAGCAGTACTTC.

The chain recombines TRBV5-1 with TRBJ2-5, with D hard to call. Germline CDR1 is SGHRS and CDR2 is YFSETQ. The V gene lost 0 bases and the J gene lost 10 bases, with 19 bases spanning the gap. The CDR3 runs to 15 residues. CDR3 residues: CASSLATHLAEFQYF. The DNA for the CDR3 is TGCGCCAGCAGCTTGGCCACTCATTTAGCCGAATTCCAGTACTTC. The variable domain in full, with the rest retrieved from reference TRBV5-1 and TRBJ2-5, is KAGVTQTPRYLIKTRGQQVTLSCSPISGHRSVSWYQQTPGQGLQFLFEYFSETQRNKGNFPGRFSGRQFSNSRSEMNVSTLELGDSALYLCASSLATHLAEFQYFGPGTRLLVL.

The chain employs TRBV10-3 and TRBJ2-1; 7 bases line up with TRBD1. Germline loops: CDR1 ENHRY, CDR2 SYGVKD. This CDR3 has 13 residues. V lost 9 bases to trimming and J lost 5 bases; unmatched junction nucleotides: 7. CDR3: CAMGETGNNEQFF. For the CDR3, the DNA is TGTGCCATGGGTGAGACAGGGAACAATGAGCAGTTCTTC.

The chain employs TRBV7-9 and TRBJ1-6; no firm D call. Trimming left V 1 base short and J 12 bases short, with 10 bases between. The V gene's germline CDR1 is SEHNR and CDR2 FQNEAQ (reference sequence). The CDR3 runs 13 residues. In DNA form, the CDR3 reads TGTGCCAGCAGCTTAGTCGCACACCAACCCCTCCACTTT. It translates to CASSLVAHQPLHF.

The chain employs TRBV28 and TRBJ1-2; the match to TRBD1 covers 8 bases. CDR1 and CDR2 from the germline V gene are MDHEN and SYDVKM. The trim removed 10 bases at V and 5 bases at J, leaving 12 bases unmatched. The CDR3 extends over 14 amino acids. The CDR3 DNA follows: TGTGCCACCCAAACTGACAGGGGACGTTATGGCTACACCTTC. Translating gives CATQTDRGRYGYTF.